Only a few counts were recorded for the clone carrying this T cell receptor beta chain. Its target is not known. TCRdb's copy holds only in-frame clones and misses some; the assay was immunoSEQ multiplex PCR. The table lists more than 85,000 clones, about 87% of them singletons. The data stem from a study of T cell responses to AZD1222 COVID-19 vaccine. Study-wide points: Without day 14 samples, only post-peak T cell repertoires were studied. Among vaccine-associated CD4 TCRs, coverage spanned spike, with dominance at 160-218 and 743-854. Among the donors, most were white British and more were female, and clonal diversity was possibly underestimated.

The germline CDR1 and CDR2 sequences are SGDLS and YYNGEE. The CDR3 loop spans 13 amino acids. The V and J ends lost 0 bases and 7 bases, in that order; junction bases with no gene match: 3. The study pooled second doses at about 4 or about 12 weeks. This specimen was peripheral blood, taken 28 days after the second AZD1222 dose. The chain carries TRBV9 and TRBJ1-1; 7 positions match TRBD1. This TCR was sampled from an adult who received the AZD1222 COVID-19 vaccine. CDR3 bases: TGTGCCAGCAGCGTAGTCAGACAGGGTGAAGCTTTCTTT. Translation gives CASSVVRQGEAFF.